The clone carrying this TCR beta chain has a handful of counts. This CDR3 has 13 amino acids. Germline CDR1 reads MNHNS; CDR2 reads SASEGT. V was pared by 6 bases and J by 4 bases, with 7 bases between. This entry is derived from a study of cytomegalovirus exposure and HLA in healthy donors. Researchers ran the PCR with 60 Vbeta and 13 Jbeta primers. The repertoire was sequenced with immunoSEQ multiplex PCR; TCRdb's copy has only in-frame clones and lacks some. The table shows 130,000 or so clones, with approximately 80% occurring only once. Specimen: PBMCs. This chain uses TRBV6-1 with TRBJ2-6; no definite D call. This TCR was recovered from a man aged 40-49 years in good health and CMV-seronegative. The CDR3 DNA sequence: TGTGCCAGCAGGAGGTCCGGGGCCAACGTCCTGACTTTC. It encodes CASRRSGANVLTF.